The source of this TCR beta chain is a study of blood T cell repertoires in COVID-19. The data were produced by immunoSEQ multiplex PCR, yet TCRdb's version contains in-frame clones alone and is incomplete. Of around 65,000 clones listed, about 81% were seen once; the top ten hold approximately 14%. The junction had 12 bases not matched to a gene; V was cut back by 7 bases and J by 3 bases. This CDR3 has 16 residues. Germline CDR1 is LNHNV and CDR2 is YYDKDF (reference sequence). The clonotype comes from an elderly man with acute or convalescent COVID-19. Source material: peripheral blood. The V call is TRBV15, the J call TRBJ2-1; TRBD2 matches 7 bases. CDR3 sequence reads: CATTTPGTTYYNEQFF. In DNA, the CDR3 is TGTGCCACCACCACTCCCGGGACTACATACTACAATGAGCAGTTCTTC.